Each of the 2 T cell receptor delta chains below was sequenced from the same sample in a study of Vδ1+ human thymocytes. General study results and limits: Thymic TRG and TRD repertoires appeared highly polyclonal.

RNA was extracted from the cells and then reverse transcribed. Pooled V-gene forward primers with one constant-region reverse primer generated the CDR3 amplicons by multiplex PCR. TCRdb reanalysed the multiplex PCR reads with CATT. The data hold 80,000 or so delta-chain clones, with about 35% observed a single time. Antigens of these TCRs are unknown. Sample: Vdelta1+ gamma-delta thymocytes from the thymus. As for subset: FACS-sorted CD3+ TCRalphabeta- TCRVdelta1+ TCRVdelta2- thymocytes. The source is a boy in the first two years of life who had congenital heart surgery.

The chain joins TRDV1 to TRDJ1; 7 bases are shared with TRDD3. The CDR3 has 19 residues. V trimming: 0 bases; J trimming: 0 bases; junction bases outside the gene matches: 13. In germline, CDR1 is TSWWSYY, CDR2 QGS. The CDR3 loop reads CALGELYPVLGPYTDKLIF. CDR3 bases: TGTGCTCTTGGGGAACTATATCCCGTACTGGGGCCCTACACCGATAAACTCATCTTT.

V is TRDV1 and J is TRDJ1; D might be TRDD3 (6 bases). The CDR3 consists of 22 residues. Germline assignment: CDR1 TSWWSYY and CDR2 QGS. The V end was cut by 0 bases, the J end by 5 bases, with 34 bases between. This CDR3 is CALGELKGPLFPHAYWEDKLIF. CDR3 sequence (DNA): TGTGCTCTTGGGGAACTGAAGGGCCCCCTGTTTCCGCACGCTTACTGGGAAGATAAACTCATCTTT.